The present entry profiles one T cell receptor (beta chain) with its context. The sample comes from a study of blood T cell repertoires in COVID-19. Method: immunoSEQ multiplex PCR; TCRdb's copy keeps in-frame clones and lacks some. The sample has under 200,000 clones; 80% are singletons. The origin of this receptor is a man in his sixties with acute or convalescent COVID-19. Sequenced sample: peripheral blood.

CDR3 DNA: TGCAGCGTTGTGTTCCTAGCGGGAGACTACAATGAGCAGTTCTTC. It specifies CSVVFLAGDYNEQFF. The chain combines TRBV29-1 with TRBJ2-1, with TRBD2 matching over 10 bases. V lost 4 bases, J lost 3 bases, and 6 bases stayed unmatched. This CDR3 is 15 amino acids long. Per the germline V gene, CDR1 is SQVTM and CDR2 is ANQGSEA.